This T cell receptor (beta chain) came from a study of CD8+CD57+ T cells in acquired aplastic anemia. In the study overall: Sorted CD4+ and CD8+ cells gave a mean 3.2 ug DNA, range about 0.2 to 27.4 ug. General study findings and limits: Patients versus controls showed no significant CD8+ Simpson's diversity difference.

From germline, CDR1 is LNHNV and CDR2 YYDKDF (reference sequence). V lost 0 bases, J lost 7 bases, and 11 bases stayed unmatched. The CDR3 has 16 residues. Genomic DNA acted as the template from which TCR beta VDJ combination and CDR3 sequence profiling were carried out. TCRdb re-derived calls from the reads in MiXCR, one entry per CDR3 protein. The sample yields about 40,000 distinct CDR3 sequences, about 60% seen once. About this clonotype itself: Antigen: not known.

All sequencing subjects had displayed CD8+CD57+ cell expansion on flow cytometry. The sequence derives from a human donor with aplastic anemia. Sequenced input: sorted CD4+, CD8+, or CD8+CD57+ T cells (not recorded which) from PBMCs. The chain combines TRBV15 with TRBJ2-7; 8 nucleotides match TRBD2. The CDR3 loop is CATSRDSPGGEWEQYF. CDR3 DNA sequence: TGTGCCACCAGCAGAGATAGCCCCGGGGGGGAATGGGAGCAGTACTTC.